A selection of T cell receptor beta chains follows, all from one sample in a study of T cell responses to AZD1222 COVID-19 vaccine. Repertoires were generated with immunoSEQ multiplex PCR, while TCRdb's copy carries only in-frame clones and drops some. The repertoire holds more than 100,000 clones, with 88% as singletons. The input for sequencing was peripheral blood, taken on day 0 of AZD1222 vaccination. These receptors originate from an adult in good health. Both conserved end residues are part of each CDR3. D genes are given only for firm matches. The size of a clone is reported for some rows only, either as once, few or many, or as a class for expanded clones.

CASSDFRGQETQYF,TGTGCCAGCAGTGATTTTCGGGGCCAAGAGACCCAGTACTTC,TRBJ2-5,TRBV25-1,NA,NA
CASSRDGGGFNEQFF,TGTGCCAGCAGCCGAGATGGAGGGGGGTTCAATGAGCAGTTCTTC,TRBJ2-1,TRBV7-9,NA,NA
CASSQGRGRIYEQYF,TGTGCCAGCAGCCAAGGCCGAGGCAGGATCTACGAGCAGTACTTC,TRBJ2-7,TRBV3-1/TRBV3-2,NA,NA
CASTSGQGNTGELFF,TGTGCCAGCACCTCGGGGCAGGGGAACACCGGGGAGCTGTTTTTT,TRBJ2-2,TRBV6-5,NA,NA
CASSEWAGLAAEAKNIQYF,TGTGCCAGCAGTGAATGGGCCGGATTAGCGGCCGAGGCCAAAAACATTCAGTACTTC,TRBJ2-4,TRBV2,NA,NA
CASSSPQTGALNEQFF,TGTGCCAGCAGTTCCCCGCAGACAGGGGCCCTCAATGAGCAGTTCTTC,TRBJ2-1,TRBV6-6,NA,TRBD1
CSVDPRGGPYNEQFF,TGCAGCGTTGACCCACGGGGGGGACCCTACAATGAGCAGTTCTTC,TRBJ2-1,TRBV29-1,NA,TRBD2
CASSQPGTGSNQPQHF,TGTGCCAGCAGCCAACCCGGGACAGGGAGCAATCAGCCCCAGCATTTT,TRBJ1-5,TRBV28,NA,TRBD1
CASSAPGTDLETQYF,TGTGCCAGCAGCGCTCCGGGGACAGATTTGGAGACCCAGTACTTC,TRBJ2-5,TRBV7-8,NA,TRBD1
CASSLSGQKLFF,TGTGCCAGCAGCTTAAGTGGCCAAAAACTGTTTTTT,TRBJ1-4,TRBV7-9,few,NA
CASSYRTGSSYEQYF,TGTGCCAGCAGCTACCGGACAGGTTCATCCTACGAGCAGTACTTC,TRBJ2-7,TRBV7-2,NA,TRBD1
CASSFNSNQPQHF,TGTGCCAGCAGCTTTAATAGCAATCAGCCCCAGCATTTT,TRBJ1-5,TRBV11-2,NA,NA
CASRTEGGGGQPQHF,TGTGCCAGCAGGACCGAGGGGGGTGGGGGTCAGCCCCAGCATTTT,TRBJ1-5,TRBV28,NA,NA
CASSRDSNYGYTF,TGTGCCAGCAGCCGTGACAGCAACTATGGCTACACCTTC,TRBJ1-2,TRBV12-3/TRBV12-4,NA,NA
CASSPRRGRAYGTGELFF,TGTGCCAGCAGCCCCCGTCGCGGGAGGGCCTACGGCACCGGGGAGCTGTTTTTT,TRBJ2-2,TRBV27,NA,TRBD2
CASSLGTANTEAFF,TGTGCCAGCAGCCTCGGGACCGCGAACACTGAAGCTTTCTTT,TRBJ1-1,TRBV9,NA,NA
CSVVRDGAYEQYF,TGCAGCGTTGTCAGAGACGGGGCCTACGAGCAGTACTTC,TRBJ2-7,TRBV29-1,NA,NA
CATSRGRLVLTGELFF,TGTGCCACCAGCAGGGGTCGACTAGTTCTCACCGGGGAGCTGTTTTTT,TRBJ2-2,TRBV15,few,NA
CASSYSSVGLLYGYTF,TGTGCCAGCAGTTACTCGAGTGTCGGGCTTCTCTATGGCTACACCTTC,TRBJ1-2,TRBV6-5,NA,NA
CASSLTPGAQETQYF,TGTGCCAGCAGCTTAACCCCGGGAGCCCAAGAGACCCAGTACTTC,TRBJ2-5,TRBV5-6,NA,NA
CASSLASGLGNEKLFF,TGTGCCAGCAGCTTAGCCTCAGGGCTCGGTAATGAAAAACTGTTTTTT,TRBJ1-4,TRBV5-4,NA,NA
CASSLAQGAETQYF,TGTGCCAGCAGCTTAGCCCAGGGGGCTGAGACCCAGTACTTC,TRBJ2-5,TRBV7-9,NA,TRBD1
CASSSGDKTGNSNQPQHF,TGTGCCAGCTCCTCAGGGGATAAGACAGGGAATAGCAATCAGCCCCAGCATTTT,TRBJ1-5,TRBV3-1/TRBV3-2,NA,TRBD1
CSSRETYGYTF,TGCAGCTCCCGGGAAACCTATGGCTACACCTTC,TRBJ1-2,TRBV29-1,NA,NA
CATSRGGRGDTF,TGTGCCACCAGCAGGGGGGGACGGGGAGACACCTTC,TRBJ1-2,TRBV15,once,NA
CASSSRTSGFTDTQYF,TGTGCCAGCAGCTCACGGACTAGCGGGTTCACAGATACGCAGTATTTT,TRBJ2-3,TRBV7-2,NA,TRBD2
CASTSGGGRTDTQYF,TGTGCCAGCACCTCTGGGGGGGGCCGCACAGATACGCAGTATTTT,TRBJ2-3,TRBV5-4,NA,NA
CATAGGGNQPQHF,TGTGCCACCGCAGGGGGCGGCAATCAGCCCCAGCATTTT,TRBJ1-5,TRBV6-5,NA,TRBD1
CASNRDLAYEQYF,TGTGCCAGCAATAGGGACCTCGCCTACGAGCAGTACTTC,TRBJ2-7,TRBV6-5,NA,NA
CASSLVSGRSSYEQYF,TGTGCCAGCAGCTTAGTTAGCGGACGAAGCTCCTACGAGCAGTACTTC,TRBJ2-7,TRBV7-2,NA,NA
CASRLLAGEETQYF,TGCGCCAGCAGGTTACTAGCGGGGGAAGAGACCCAGTACTTC,TRBJ2-5,TRBV5-1,NA,TRBD2
CASSDNSRGGVEQYF,TGTGCCAGCAGTGATAACAGCCGAGGGGGAGTAGAGCAGTACTTC,TRBJ2-7,TRBV25-1,NA,NA
CASSGLDMNTEAFF,TGTGCCAGCAGCGGGTTAGATATGAACACTGAAGCTTTCTTT,TRBJ1-1,TRBV28,once,NA
CASSHTGTSNQPQHF,TGTGCCAGCAGCCATACAGGGACTAGCAATCAGCCCCAGCATTTT,TRBJ1-5,TRBV6-5,NA,NA
CASSPYEGPGDTEAFF,TGTGCCAGCTCACCCTATGAGGGACCAGGGGACACTGAAGCTTTCTTT,TRBJ1-1,TRBV18,NA,NA
CASSLVVTGEAFF,TGCGCCAGCAGCTTGGTCGTCACAGGTGAAGCTTTCTTT,TRBJ1-1,TRBV5-1,NA,NA
CASSLSAVYSNQPQHF,TGTGCCAGCAGTTTATCGGCCGTTTACAGCAATCAGCCCCAGCATTTT,TRBJ1-5,TRBV27,once,NA
CASSSLGVAKNIQYF,TGTGCCAGCAGTTCCCTAGGGGTAGCCAAAAACATTCAGTACTTC,TRBJ2-4,TRBV27,NA,NA
CASSTPGHLYEQYF,TGTGCCAGCAGCACGCCGGGACACCTCTACGAGCAGTACTTC,TRBJ2-7,TRBV21-1,NA,NA
CASSSITGSNEQFF,TGTGCCAGCAGCTCGATTACAGGGAGCAATGAGCAGTTCTTC,TRBJ2-1,TRBV11-3,NA,NA
CASSLGSQGEQPQHF,TGCGCCAGCAGCTTGGGATCCCAGGGAGAGCAGCCCCAGCATTTT,TRBJ1-5,TRBV5-1,NA,NA
CASSYSTEGNTIYF,TGTGCCAGCAGTTACTCGACAGAGGGAAACACCATATATTTT,TRBJ1-3,TRBV6-5,NA,NA
CATIYNSPLHF,TGTGCCACCATCTATAATTCACCCCTCCACTTT,TRBJ1-6,TRBV27,NA,NA